The rows below give T cell receptor beta chains drawn from one sample of a study of T cells after yellow fever vaccination. TCRdb redid the calling of the 5' RACE reads with MiXCR, one entry per CDR3 protein. The sample yields 300,000 to 400,000 distinct CDR3 sequences, about 11% seen once. Sequencing was performed on CD4+ T cells sorted from PBMCs, taken 45 days after the yellow fever booster vaccination. The receptors originated from a young man who received the YFV17D yellow fever vaccine. Each CDR3 is given with its conserved first and last residue. Fields, in order: V gene, D gene, clone size, J gene, CDR3 length, CDR3 DNA, CDR3 protein. The D gene is left open where the match is weak. Clone size, where shown, is once, few, many, or a class for clones that have expanded.

>TRBV29-1|NA|few|TRBJ1-2|12
TGCAGCGTTGTCCAGGGGAACTATGGCTACACCTTC
CSVVQGNYGYTF
>TRBV19|NA|NA|TRBJ1-2|13
TGTGCCAGTAGTATCACGGGGGCGCGTGGCTACACCTTC
CASSITGARGYTF
>TRBV7-2|NA|many|TRBJ2-5|13
TGTGCCAGCAGCTTCCAGGGCGAAGAGACCCAGTACTTC
CASSFQGEETQYF
>TRBV7-9|NA|few|TRBJ1-2|14
TGTGCCAGCAGCTTAGAGGCAGGGTACTATGGCTACACCTTC
CASSLEAGYYGYTF
>TRBV5-1|NA|few|TRBJ2-3|16
TGCGCCAGCAGGAGGGTCGGGGGATTGAACACAGATACGCAGTATTTT
CASRRVGGLNTDTQYF
>TRBV4-1|NA|few|TRBJ1-1|16
TGCGCCAGCAGCCAAGTCGCGAGGGCGCGGTCCACTGAAGCTTTCTTT
CASSQVARARSTEAFF
>TRBV9|NA|many|TRBJ2-6|18
TGTGCCAGCAGCGATCCCAAGGGCGAGATCTCTGGGGCCAACGTCCTGACTTTC
CASSDPKGEISGANVLTF
>TRBV6-6|NA|few|TRBJ2-5|20
TGTGCCAGCAACCAACCAAGGGGAGGGGGACTCACCAGAAGACAAGAGACCCAGTACTTC
CASNQPRGGGLTRRQETQYF
>TRBV18|NA|NA|TRBJ2-3|12
TGTGCCAGCTCACCCGGCCCCGGTACGCAGTATTTT
CASSPGPGTQYF
>TRBV7-3|TRBD2|NA|TRBJ2-3|14
TGTGCCAGCAGCTCAGGGACTAGCGGGGCTCTGCAGTATTTT
CASSSGTSGALQYF
>TRBV2|NA|few|TRBJ1-1|12
TGTGCCAGCAAAGACAGCCTCCTAGGTGCTTTCTTT
CASKDSLLGAFF
>TRBV20-1|NA|NA|TRBJ2-1|14
TGCAGTGCTAGGGGCGCCGTCGTCTACAATGAGCAGTTCTTC
CSARGAVVYNEQFF
>TRBV5-1|NA|NA|TRBJ2-5|13
TGCGCCAGCAGCCTGGACGTTGCGGAGACCCAGTACTTC
CASSLDVAETQYF
>TRBV5-5|NA|few|TRBJ1-4|14
TGTGCCAGCAGCTTAGAAGTTTCGGGGATGGCACTGTTTTTT
CASSLEVSGMALFF
>TRBV18|NA|NA|TRBJ2-4|14
TGTGCCAGCTCACCACCGCCTGAAGGGGCCGTTCAGTACTTC
CASSPPPEGAVQYF
>TRBV4-3|NA|NA|TRBJ2-5|14
TGCGCCAGCAGCCCGGGCCAGGGCAGGGGGACCCAGTACTTC
CASSPGQGRGTQYF
>TRBV4-2|NA|NA|TRBJ1-5|16
TGTGCCAGCAGCCAGGAGATATCGGGGGTTCGTCAGCCCCAGCATTTT
CASSQEISGVRQPQHF
>TRBV11-1|NA|few|TRBJ2-1|11
TGTGCCAGCAGCTCTCTAGCCGCCAAGTTCTTC
CASSSLAAKFF
>TRBV7-6|NA|many|TRBJ2-5|16
TGTGCCAGCAGTCCCGTGGGGGGATCAGGTGGAGAGACCCAGTACTTC
CASSPVGGSGGETQYF
>TRBV3-1|TRBD1|few|TRBJ2-1|16
TGTGCCAGCAGCCAAGGCGACAGGGGTTTTTACAATGAGCAGTTCTTC
CASSQGDRGFYNEQFF
>TRBV20-1|TRBD1|many|TRBJ1-5|16
TGCAGTGCTATAGCGACAGGGTCGGATAGCAATCAGCCCCAGCATTTT
CSAIATGSDSNQPQHF
>TRBV29-1|TRBD1|NA|TRBJ1-2|11
TGCAGCCTCGGGACAGATTATGGCTACACCTTC
CSLGTDYGYTF
>TRBV3-1|TRBD2|NA|TRBJ2-1|16
TGTGCCAGCAGCCAAAGGGACCGCAGCGGGGGGTTGGAGCAGTTCTTC
CASSQRDRSGGLEQFF
>TRBV5-1|TRBD1|NA|TRBJ1-4|18
TGCGCCAGCAGCTTGGGGGACAGGGCCTATGCAACTAATGAAAAACTGTTTTTT
CASSLGDRAYATNEKLFF